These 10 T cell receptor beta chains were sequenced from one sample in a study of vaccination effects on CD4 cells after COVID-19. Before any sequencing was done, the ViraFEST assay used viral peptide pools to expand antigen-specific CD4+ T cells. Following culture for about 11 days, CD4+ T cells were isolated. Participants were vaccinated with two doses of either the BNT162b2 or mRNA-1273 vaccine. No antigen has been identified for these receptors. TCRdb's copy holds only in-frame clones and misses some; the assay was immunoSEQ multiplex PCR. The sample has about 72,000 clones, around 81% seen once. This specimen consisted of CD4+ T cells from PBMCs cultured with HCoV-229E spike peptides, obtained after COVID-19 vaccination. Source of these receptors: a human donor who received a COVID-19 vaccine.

CDR3 in amino acids: CASSLEGDRAFF. The CDR3, as DNA: TGTGCCAGCAGCCTGGAAGGGGACAGAGCTTTCTTT. J is TRBJ1-1 and V is TRBV7-3, with TRBD1 identical over 7 bases. CDR1 and CDR2 (germline): SGHTA, FQGTGA. J lost 10 bases, V lost 5 bases, and 7 bases had no gene match. The CDR3 runs 12 residues.

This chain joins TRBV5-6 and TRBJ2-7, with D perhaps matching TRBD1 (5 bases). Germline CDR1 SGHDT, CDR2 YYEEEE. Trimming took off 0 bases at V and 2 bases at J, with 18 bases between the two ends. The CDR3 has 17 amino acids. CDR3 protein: CASSLGFGLLDTYEQYV. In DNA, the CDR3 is TGTGCCAGCAGCTTGGGTTTCGGTCTTTTGGACACCTACGAGCAGTACGTC.

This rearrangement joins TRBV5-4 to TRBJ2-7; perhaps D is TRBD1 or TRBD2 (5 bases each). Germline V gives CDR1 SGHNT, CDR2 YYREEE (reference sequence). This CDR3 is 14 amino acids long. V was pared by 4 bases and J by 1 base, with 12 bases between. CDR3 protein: CASSLGTASYEQYV. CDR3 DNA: TGTGCCAGCAGCCTAGGGACGGCTTCCTACGAGCAGTACGTC.

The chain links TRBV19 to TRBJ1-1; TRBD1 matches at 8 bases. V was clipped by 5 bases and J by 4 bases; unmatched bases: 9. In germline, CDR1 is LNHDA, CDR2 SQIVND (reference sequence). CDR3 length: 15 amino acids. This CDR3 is CASSAPRGLVTEAFF. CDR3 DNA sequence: TGTGCCAGTAGTGCCCCCAGGGGGCTGGTCACTGAAGCTTTCTTT.

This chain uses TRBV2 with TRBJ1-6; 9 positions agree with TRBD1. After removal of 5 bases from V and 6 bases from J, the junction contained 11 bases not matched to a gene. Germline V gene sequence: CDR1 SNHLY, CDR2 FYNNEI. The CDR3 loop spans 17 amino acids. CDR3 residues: CASSSRGQGMSNSPLHF. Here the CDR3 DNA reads TGTGCCAGCAGTTCGCGGGGACAGGGAATGAGTAATTCACCCCTCCACTTT.

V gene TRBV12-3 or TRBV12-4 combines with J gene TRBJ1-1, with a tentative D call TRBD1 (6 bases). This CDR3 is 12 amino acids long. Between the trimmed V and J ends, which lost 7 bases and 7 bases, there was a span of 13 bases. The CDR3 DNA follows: TGTGCCAGCAAAACGGGGGGCAGTGAAGCTTTCTTT. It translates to CASKTGGSEAFF.

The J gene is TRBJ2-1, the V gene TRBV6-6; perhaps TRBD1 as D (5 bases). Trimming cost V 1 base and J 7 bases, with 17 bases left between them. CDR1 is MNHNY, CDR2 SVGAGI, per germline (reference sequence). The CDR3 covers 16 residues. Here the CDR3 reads CASSYFGAQAENEQFF. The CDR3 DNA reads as TGTGCCAGCAGTTACTTTGGAGCACAGGCAGAAAATGAGCAGTTCTTC.

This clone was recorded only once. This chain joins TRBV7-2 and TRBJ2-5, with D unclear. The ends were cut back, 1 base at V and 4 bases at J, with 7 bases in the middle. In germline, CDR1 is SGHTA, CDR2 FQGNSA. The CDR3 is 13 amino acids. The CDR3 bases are TGTGCCAGCAGCTTAGGGCTCGGAGAGACCCAGTACTTC. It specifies CASSLGLGETQYF.

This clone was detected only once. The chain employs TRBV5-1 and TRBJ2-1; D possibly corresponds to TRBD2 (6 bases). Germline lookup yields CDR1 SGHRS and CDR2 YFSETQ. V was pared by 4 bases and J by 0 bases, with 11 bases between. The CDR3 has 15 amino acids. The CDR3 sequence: CASSRPGSSYNEQFF. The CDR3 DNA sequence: TGCGCCAGCAGCCGGCCCGGGAGCTCCTACAATGAGCAGTTCTTC. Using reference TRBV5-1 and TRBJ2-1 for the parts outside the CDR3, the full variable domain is KAGVTQTPRYLIKTRGQQVTLSCSPISGHRSVSWYQQTPGQGLQFLFEYFSETQRNKGNFPGRFSGRQFSNSRSEMNVSTLELGDSALYLCASSRPGSSYNEQFFGPGTRLTVL.

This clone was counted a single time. The CDR3 region has the DNA TGTGCCAGCAGGCAATATCGGGTCGGGTGGGGACACAGCACCGGGGAGCTGTTTTTT. Translating gives CASRQYRVGWGHSTGELFF. This chain joins TRBV28 and TRBJ2-2; the D gene is possibly TRBD1 (6 bases). The CDR3 runs 19 residues. Trimming removed 6 bases at V and 4 bases at J, with 27 bases between. Germline CDR1 is MDHEN and CDR2 is SYDVKM. The complete variable domain, with remaining parts taken from reference TRBV28 and TRBJ2-2, reads DVKVTQSSRYLVKRTGEKVFLECVQDMDHENMFWYRQDPGLGLRLIYFSYDVKMKEKGDIPEGYSVSREKKERFSLILESASTNQTSMYLCASRQYRVGWGHSTGELFFGEGSRLTVL.